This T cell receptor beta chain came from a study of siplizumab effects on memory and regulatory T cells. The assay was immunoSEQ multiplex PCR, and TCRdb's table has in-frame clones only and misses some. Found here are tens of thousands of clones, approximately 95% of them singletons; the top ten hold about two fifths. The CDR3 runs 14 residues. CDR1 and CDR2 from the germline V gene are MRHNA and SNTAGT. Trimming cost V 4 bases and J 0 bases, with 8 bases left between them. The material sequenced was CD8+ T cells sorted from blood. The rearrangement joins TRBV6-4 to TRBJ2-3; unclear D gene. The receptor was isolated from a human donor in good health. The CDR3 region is CASSAKDSTDTQYF. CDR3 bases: TGTGCCAGCAGTGCCAAGGACAGCACAGATACGCAGTATTTT.